The table lists the clone carrying this T cell receptor beta chain with a count of one. Its antigen remains unknown. Germline CDR1 reads SQVTM; CDR2 reads ANQGSEA. Trimming cost V 4 bases and J 8 bases, with 14 bases left between them. This CDR3 spans 12 amino acids. In TCRdb, the reads were re-called with MiXCR into one record per CDR3 protein. Among 750,000 to 950,000 distinct CDR3 sequences listed, almost 30% were seen once. The data stem from a study of T cell repertoires in cytomegalovirus infection. V gene TRBV29-1 combines with J gene TRBJ1-2; maybe TRBD1 (5 bases). The specimen comprised cultured CD8+ T cells from PBMCs, sampled from culture after CMV antigen stimulation. This clonotype was sampled from a human donor in good health (CMV status not recorded). Some clones in this sample may be carry-over from other donors' samples. This CDR3 is CSVGPGPMGYTF. The CDR3 bases are TGCAGCGTTGGGCCGGGGCCCATGGGCTACACCTTC.